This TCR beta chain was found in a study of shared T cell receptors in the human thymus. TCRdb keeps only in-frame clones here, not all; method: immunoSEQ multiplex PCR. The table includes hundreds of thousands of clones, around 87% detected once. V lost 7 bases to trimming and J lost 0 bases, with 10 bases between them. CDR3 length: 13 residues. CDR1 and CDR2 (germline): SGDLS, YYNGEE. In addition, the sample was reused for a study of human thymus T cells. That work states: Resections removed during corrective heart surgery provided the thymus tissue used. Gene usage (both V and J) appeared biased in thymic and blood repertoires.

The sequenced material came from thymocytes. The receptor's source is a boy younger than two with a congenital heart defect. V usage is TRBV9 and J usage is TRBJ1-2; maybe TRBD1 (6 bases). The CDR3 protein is CASQGPTNYGYTF. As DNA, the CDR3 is TGTGCCAGCCAGGGGCCAACTAACTATGGCTACACCTTC.